The clone carrying this T cell receptor (beta chain) has just a few counts. The data originate from a study of beta chain features in type 1 diabetes. This CDR3 is 14 amino acids long. The V end lost 3 bases, the J end lost 5 bases, and 11 bases lay between the germline ends. Germline V CDR1 and CDR2: MNHEY, SMNVEV (reference sequence). The entirety of the isolated RNA underwent reverse transcription, so expressed TCRB transcripts were sequenced. The assay was immunoSEQ multiplex PCR, and TCRdb's table has in-frame clones only and misses some. The table records about 900,000 clones, roughly 17% of them present only once.

The chain couples TRBV27 to TRBJ1-5; D perhaps matches TRBD1 (6 bases). The source material was naive CD4+ T cells from blood. This sequence was found in a woman in her late teens or twenties in good health. As DNA, the CDR3 is TGTGCCAGCAGTTTTGTACAGGGAGATCAGCCCCAGCATTTT. Protein sequence: CASSFVQGDQPQHF.